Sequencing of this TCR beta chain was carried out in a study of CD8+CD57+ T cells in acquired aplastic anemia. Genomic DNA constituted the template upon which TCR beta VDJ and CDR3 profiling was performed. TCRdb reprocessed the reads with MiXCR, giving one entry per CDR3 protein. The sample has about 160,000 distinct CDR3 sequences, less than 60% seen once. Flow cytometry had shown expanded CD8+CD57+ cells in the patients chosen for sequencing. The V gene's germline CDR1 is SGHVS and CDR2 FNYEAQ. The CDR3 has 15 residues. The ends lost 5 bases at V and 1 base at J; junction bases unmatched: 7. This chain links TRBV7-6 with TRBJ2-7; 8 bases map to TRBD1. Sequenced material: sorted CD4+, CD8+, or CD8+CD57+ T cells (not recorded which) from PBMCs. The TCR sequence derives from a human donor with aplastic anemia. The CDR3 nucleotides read TGTGCCAGCAGCGACCCGCGACAGGGGTCCTACGAGCAGTACTTC. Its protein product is CASSDPRQGSYEQYF. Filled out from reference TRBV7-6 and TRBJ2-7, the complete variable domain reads GAGVSQSPRYKVTKRGQDVALRCDPISGHVSLYWYRQALGQGPEFLTYFNYEAQQDKSGLPNDRFSAERPEGSISTLTIQRTEQRDSAMYRCASSDPRQGSYEQYFGPGTRLTVT.